This T cell receptor (beta chain) stems from a study of T cells in Graves' hyperthyroidism and ophthalmopathy. RNA transcripts served as the template for amplifying TCR beta CDR3 regions. Carried out on the TCR CDR3, a first-round RT-PCR used the HTBI primer set. TCRdb processed the multiplex PCR reads anew with MiXCR; each CDR3 protein has one entry. The sample records hundreds of thousands of distinct CDR3 sequences, 38% being singletons. The CDR3 sequence is 12 residues long. Trimming removed 1 base from V and 5 bases from J, with 0 bases in between. Per germline, CDR1 WSHSY and CDR2 SAAADI. The TCR sequence derives from a man between 18 and 29 years old with Graves' hyperthyroidism. Specimen: blood. The chain couples TRBV10-2 to TRBJ1-6; D gene uncertain. CDR3 in amino acids: CASSEYNSPLHF. The CDR3 coding sequence is TGCGCCAGCAGTGAGTATAATTCACCCCTCCACTTT.